This TCR beta chain stems from a study of blood T cells in healthy people across ages. Study findings and constraints: Across the age range, TCR beta diversity per million T cells fell in a roughly linear way. Greater diversity and more naive CD4+ cells were seen in long-lived donors than in aged donors. Naive T cell percentage strongly correlated with TCR beta diversity. It was not possible, with unsorted PBMCs, to conclusively compare naive and antigen-experienced cells.

The sample holds a few counts of this clonotype. Antigen: not known. It was with a sample-barcoded 5' primer and a J-beta primer mix that a second PCR of about 7 to 12 cycles was run. Each CDR3 protein gets one entry after TCRdb re-called the 5' RACE reads with MiXCR. Among about 970,000 distinct CDR3 sequences listed, 51% were seen once. The sequenced sample was blood. This TCR was sampled from a woman between 55 and 75 years old in good health.

The CDR3 region is CASRPTGHGYTF. CDR3 coding DNA: TGTGCCAGCCGGCCCACAGGGCATGGCTACACCTTC. V usage is TRBV2 and J usage is TRBJ1-2, with a weak D call TRBD1 (6 bases). The CDR3 has 12 amino acids. Germline assignment: CDR1 SNHLY and CDR2 FYNNEI. V was shortened by 8 bases and J by 6 bases, with 13 bases between the two germline ends.